What follows describes a single T cell receptor (beta chain). Its binding antigen is unknown. No qualities accompany the bases; no much larger clone lies one base away. Each collaborating institution followed its own protocols to collect whole blood in K2EDTA tubes. For TCRbeta analysis, collaborator samples were shipped as frozen whole blood, as isolated PBMCs, or as DNA extracted from either sample type. The record originates from a study of blood T cell repertoires in COVID-19 (dated by TCRdb to the early 2020s). Notes on the research overall: Collaborator samples came from the United States, Italy and Spain and covered acute and convalescent phases of COVID-19. The material from the prospective study consisted of cDNA or gDNA derived from T cells, B-cell-depleted T cells, or PBMCs. Subjects who had been exposed to COVID-19, were actively infected with it, or had recovered from it provided the deeply sampled blood TCRbeta repertoires that made up the dataset. The repertoires were released in a freely available public database intended as a resource for research on the immune response to SARS-CoV-2. The samples were drawn from two sources: the first 160 participants of the ongoing ImmuneRACE study, and 1,254 subjects contributed by 6 global collaborators. The sample metadata nearly always contained a de-identified subject ID, COVID-19 status, age in years and sex. Where HLA class I and class II types were available, the types were taken from metadata supplied by the sample provider, not from assay-based typing. What the research found in general, with its limitations: How much clinical and demographic metadata was included differed by source and by participant, and the metadata was provided uncurated.

The CDR1 and CDR2 encoded by the germline V gene (reference sequence) are MNHEY and SMNVEV. From V the trimming removes 4 bases and from J it removes 9 bases, while the gene matches leave 4 bases of the junction unaccounted for. The CDR3 sequence holds 13 residues, the cysteine and phenylalanine included. This entry keeps only the CDR3 DNA: 39 bases, framed from base 1. TCRbeta CDR3 regions were amplified from genomic DNA using the immunoSEQ Assay, a bias-controlled multiplex PCR. The original pipeline was this. The number of nucleated cells in each sample was estimated by amplification of reference gene primers within the assay. To quantify the absolute abundance of each unique TCRbeta CDR3 rearrangement, sequence reads were collapsed and filtered. Productive Simpson clonality was computed per sample as the square root of Simpson's diversity index over productive rearrangements. In TCRdb, the immuneACCESS table is reduced to in-frame sequences with V and J assigned. These tables do not hold every clone; where another copy was compared, an unresolved V gene accounts for under half, and the others remain unexplained. V and J calls and clone size are copied from that table; D and trimming were computed from the DNA. The sample table holds approximately 470,000 clones, of which 80% to 90% were seen once. The top ten clonotypes cover approximately 2.9% of the sample.

The receptor's source is a human donor in a cohort sampled during active COVID-19. Recombination joined TRBV27 with TRBJ2-1, and TRBD1 aligns with 9 junction nucleotides. Sequencing was performed on peripheral blood. In nucleotide form, the sequence is TGTGCCAGCAGTTCCCCGGACAGGGGTGAGCAGTTCTTC. Protein translation: CASSSPDRGEQFF.